This entry lists 11 T cell receptor beta chains sequenced from one sample in a study of cytomegalovirus exposure and HLA in healthy donors. The PCR had 60 Vbeta and 13 Jbeta primers. Sequencing used immunoSEQ multiplex PCR; TCRdb keeps in-frame clones, though not all of them. The table lists approximately 170,000 clones, roughly 79% of them singletons, with about 1% in the top ten. The sequenced sample was PBMCs. These receptor sequences come from a woman aged 40 to 49 in good health and CMV-seronegative.

CDR3 residues: CASSVGPSGFGTDTQYF. The DNA for the CDR3 is TGTGCCAGCAGCGTAGGGCCTAGCGGTTTTGGCACAGATACGCAGTATTTT. The genes are TRBV9 and TRBJ2-3; 7 bases line up with TRBD2. The CDR3 spans 17 residues. Germline values: CDR1 SGDLS, CDR2 YYNGEE. Trimming cost V 0 bases and J 1 base; bases outside gene matches: 8.

This sequence joins TRBV7-9 and TRBJ2-7; 10 bases match TRBD2. The trim removed 5 bases at V and 0 bases at J, leaving 7 bases unmatched. There are 16 residues in the CDR3. CDR1 is SEHNR, CDR2 FQNEAQ, per germline (reference sequence). CDR3 loop: CASSPTGLALSYEQYF. The DNA of the CDR3 is TGTGCCAGCAGCCCGACGGGACTAGCGCTCTCCTACGAGCAGTACTTC.

The chain has TRBV19 and TRBJ2-7; 10 bases are a match to TRBD2. This CDR3 has 16 residues. Germline V CDR1 and CDR2: LNHDA, SQIVND (reference sequence). Germline trimming cut 5 bases from V and 4 bases from J; bases unmatched to any gene: 11. Here the CDR3 reads CASSPGLAVARYEQYF. The CDR3 DNA reads TGTGCCAGTAGTCCAGGACTAGCGGTAGCTCGTTACGAGCAGTACTTC.

V and J are TRBV5-1 and TRBJ1-1; TRBD1 aligns across 9 bases. V trimming: 0 bases; J trimming: 3 bases; junction bases outside the gene matches: 3. CDR1 and CDR2 from the germline V gene are SGHRS and YFSETQ. This CDR3 has 15 residues. The CDR3 sequence: CASSLGGQGDTEAFF. Written as DNA, the CDR3 is TGCGCCAGCAGCTTGGGGGGACAGGGCGACACTGAAGCTTTCTTT.

This clone has just one count. At one boundary the junction diverges from the germline segment, which might be a read error. This chain joins TRBV7-7 and TRBJ2-2; D is perhaps TRBD2 (6 bases). Germline assignment: CDR1 SSHAT and CDR2 FNYEAQ (reference sequence). The CDR3 is made up of 15 amino acids. CDR3 loop: CASSLRGSGPGELFF. DNA of the CDR3: TGTGCTAGCAGCTTAAGGGGAAGCGGGCCCGGGGAGCTGTTTTTT.

The V call is TRBV9, the J call TRBJ2-1; possibly TRBD1 for D (5 bases). The CDR3 spans 14 residues. Germline CDR1 is SGDLS and CDR2 is YYNGEE. V was pared by 5 bases and J by 6 bases, with 15 bases between. CDR3 loop: CASSESLGVNEQFF. The DNA for the CDR3 is TGTGCCAGCAGTGAGAGTTTAGGGGTCAATGAGCAGTTCTTC.

The chain couples TRBV28 to TRBJ1-1; a possible D gene is TRBD1 (5 bases). V dropped 8 bases and J dropped 3 bases, with 19 bases sitting between them. From germline, CDR1 is MDHEN and CDR2 SYDVKM. The CDR3 runs to 15 residues. CDR3: CASSLGRSSYTEAFF. CDR3 bases: TGTGCCAGCTCCTTGGGGCGATCCTCTTACACTGAAGCTTTCTTT. The variable domain in full, with the rest retrieved from reference TRBV28 and TRBJ1-1, is DVKVTQSSRYLVKRTGEKVFLECVQDMDHENMFWYRQDPGLGLRLIYFSYDVKMKEKGDIPEGYSVSREKKERFSLILESASTNQTSMYLCASSLGRSSYTEAFFGQGTRLTVV.

The J gene is TRBJ2-7, the V gene TRBV13; no firm D call. Germline CDR1 is PRHDT and CDR2 is FYEKMQ (reference sequence). The germline V and J ends were trimmed by 3 bases and 5 bases, with 5 bases remaining between them. The CDR3 contains 11 residues. The CDR3 loop reads CASSLADEQYF. The DNA for the CDR3 is TGTGCCAGCAGCTTGGCGGACGAGCAGTACTTC.

This chain connects TRBV6-1 to TRBJ2-7; TRBD1 agrees at 10 bases. This CDR3 region has 16 residues. Germline assignment: CDR1 MNHNS and CDR2 SASEGT. V lost 2 bases and J lost 2; bases outside the gene matches: 6. CDR3 DNA: TGTGCCAGCAGTGAAAAGGGACAGGGGTCCCCCTACGAGCAGTACTTC. This sequence encodes CASSEKGQGSPYEQYF.

The CDR3: CASSANPSGRTHEQYF. The CDR3 DNA reads TGTGCCAGCAGCGCGAATCCTAGCGGGAGAACCCACGAGCAGTACTTC. This rearrangement joins TRBV9 to TRBJ2-7; 10 bases are a match to TRBD2. V shed 3 bases and J 5 bases; nucleotides not matched to a gene: 11. CDR3 length: 16 residues. Germline V gene data show CDR1 as SGDLS and CDR2 as YYNGEE.

The chain uses TRBV7-2 and TRBJ2-7; D is perhaps TRBD2 (5 bases). The germline V and J ends were trimmed by 0 bases and 0 bases, with 9 bases remaining between them. Germline-derived CDR1 and CDR2 are SGHTA and FQGNSA. This CDR3 comprises 15 residues. CDR3: CASSLAVGSSYEQYF. In DNA, the CDR3 is TGTGCCAGCAGCTTAGCCGTAGGGAGCTCCTACGAGCAGTACTTC.